The clone carrying this TCR beta chain was recorded a few times. Measured with immunoSEQ multiplex PCR; TCRdb has only the in-frame clones, and not every one. In the table there are over 100,000 clones, approximately 90% of which are singletons. This entry comes from a study of control samples from healthy donors and cancer patients. The CDR3 has 17 amino acids. Trimming stripped 4 bases from V and 4 bases from J, with 23 bases between. Germline assignment: CDR1 SGHNT and CDR2 YYREEE (reference sequence). This clonotype originated in a man between 45 and 60 years old in good health. Source material: blood. The chain joins TRBV5-4 to TRBJ1-2; D perhaps matches TRBD1 (5 bases). DNA for the CDR3: TGTGCCAGCAGCCCAACTACGGCCGGGGGAGGTCTCTATGGCTACACCTTC. Its protein product is CASSPTTAGGGLYGYTF.